This T cell receptor beta chain derives from a study of metastatic and nonmetastatic thyroid tumors. No patient received treatment before thyroid surgery. Notes on this clone: One end of the junction varies from germline; a read error may be responsible. Other DNA sequences from this sample encode an identical CDR3 as well.

The CDR3 sequence is 15 residues long. Germline V lookup: CDR1 SGHDN, CDR2 FVKESK. Using MiXCR, TCRdb reanalyzed the PCR reads. The sample records thousands of clones, 25% to 30% being singletons. This TCR derives from a female donor with papillary thyroid cancer or a benign thyroid nodule (not recorded which). Some clones in this sample may be carry-over from other donors' samples. Sequenced sample: tumor tissue. This chain connects TRBV14 to TRBJ2-3, with D uncertain. CDR3 sequence reads: CASSQGTASTDTQYF. The CDR3 DNA sequence: TGTGCCAGTAGCCAAGGAACTGCAAGCACAGATACGCAGTATTTT.